The 29 T cell receptor beta chains reported below all come from one sample, sequenced in a study of blood T cell repertoires in COVID-19. The table came from immunoSEQ multiplex PCR; TCRdb's copy has only in-frame clones and leaves some out. This table holds about 21,000 clones, about 89% found once. Sample: peripheral blood. The receptors were sampled from a man aged 65 to 79 with active COVID-19.

About this clone itself: An end of the junction does not agree with germline; a read error may underlie this. The gene calls are TRBV19 and TRBJ1-4; D is unresolved. CDR1 LNHDA and CDR2 SQIVND come from the germline V gene (reference sequence). The CDR3 sequence is 13 residues long. The CDR3 DNA sequence: TGTGCCAGTAGTATAGGTGCAGGTGAAAAACTGCTTTTT. Translating it yields CASSIGAGEKLLF.

This clone was observed a single time. The CDR3 spells CASSLEGHTGELFF. For the CDR3, the DNA is TGTGCCAGCAGCCTGGAGGGACACACCGGGGAGCTGTTTTTT. This rearrangement joins TRBV7-9 to TRBJ2-2; D is possibly TRBD2 (6 bases). This CDR3 comprises 14 residues. Germline V lookup: CDR1 SEHNR, CDR2 FQNEAQ (reference sequence). V dropped 5 bases and J dropped 3 bases, with 10 bases sitting between them.

This chain uses TRBV2 with TRBJ1-4, with D possibly matching TRBD1 (6 bases). Germline CDR1 is SNHLY and CDR2 is FYNNEI. This CDR3 is 15 amino acids long. Trimming cost V 7 bases and J 2 bases, with 14 bases left between them. For the CDR3, the DNA is TGTGCCAGCACCAACACAGGGTGGACTAATGAAAAACTGTTTTTT. Amino acid sequence: CASTNTGWTNEKLFF.

This clone was observed a handful of times. V gene TRBV7-9 combines with J gene TRBJ2-5; TRBD2 aligns across 10 bases. V lost 5 bases, J lost 4 bases, and 7 bases stayed unmatched. The germline gives CDR1 SEHNR, CDR2 FQNEAQ (reference sequence). This CDR3 is 15 amino acids long. The CDR3 is CASSRGLASPETQYF. The CDR3 DNA follows: TGTGCCAGCAGCCGGGGACTAGCGAGCCCAGAGACCCAGTACTTC.

For the CDR3, the DNA is TGTGCCACCAGACAGGGGGCAAATAATGAAAAACTGTTTTTT. Its protein is CATRQGANNEKLFF. The chain carries TRBV27 and TRBJ1-4; 10 bases are a match to TRBD1. The germline V gene has CDR1 MNHEY and CDR2 SMNVEV (reference sequence). CDR3 length equals 14 residues. Unmatched junction bases numbered 6, after V lost 10 bases and J lost 4 bases.

V gene TRBV11-3 combines with J gene TRBJ1-2; 7 bases agree with TRBD1. Germline values: CDR1 SGHNT, CDR2 YENEEA. V shed 3 bases, J shed 9 bases, and the junction held 7 bases outside the gene matches. The CDR3 is 13 residues long. The CDR3 spells CASSLNRGPRYTF. In nucleotides, the CDR3 is TGTGCCAGCAGCTTGAACAGGGGTCCACGCTACACCTTC.

The gene calls are TRBV2 and TRBJ2-7; D may be TRBD1 (6 bases). CDR3 size: 14 residues. V lost 11 bases and J 7 bases, leaving 24 bases between the germline ends. Per the germline V gene, CDR1 is SNHLY and CDR2 is FYNNEI. In DNA, the CDR3 is TGTGCCGGGGGCCGGGCCAATGACCGGGAAGAGCAGTACTTC. It yields the protein CAGGRANDREEQYF.

This chain joins TRBV19 and TRBJ2-5, with 9 nucleotides matching TRBD2. V lost 3 bases, J lost 4 bases, and 6 bases stayed unmatched. The germline gives CDR1 LNHDA, CDR2 SQIVND (reference sequence). The CDR3 is made up of 15 amino acids. The DNA of the CDR3 is TGTGCCAGTAGTATGGTAGCGGGAGAGGCAGAGACCCAGTACTTC. Translated, it gives CASSMVAGEAETQYF.

The chain employs TRBV6-5 and TRBJ2-4; TRBD2 agrees at 9 bases. Germline-derived CDR1 and CDR2 are MNHEY and SVGAGI. The V gene end was trimmed by 2 bases and the J gene end by 3 bases; junction bases not matched to a gene: 5. The CDR3 loop spans 16 amino acids. The CDR3 is CASSYGREGGKNIQYF. DNA of the CDR3: TGTGCCAGCAGTTACGGGCGGGAGGGGGGCAAAAACATTCAGTACTTC.

The chain links TRBV7-2 to TRBJ2-7; D might be TRBD2 (6 bases). Germline values: CDR1 SGHTA, CDR2 FQGNSA. V was pared by 1 base and J by 3 bases, with 19 bases between. This CDR3 is 17 amino acids long. CDR3 sequence (DNA): TGTGCCAGCAGCTTAGTGTACGGTAGCGGTGTACTCTACGAGCAGTACTTC. The encoded protein is CASSLVYGSGVLYEQYF.

The chain couples TRBV14 to TRBJ1-2; the D gene is possibly TRBD1 (5 bases). V was clipped by 3 bases and J by 5 bases, with 16 bases between them. CDR1 is SGHDN, CDR2 FVKESK, per germline. This CDR3 is built from 15 residues. CDR3 in amino acids: CASSHGGVPRYGYTF. DNA of the CDR3: TGTGCCAGCAGCCACGGGGGGGTCCCTAGATATGGCTACACCTTC.

CDR3 sequence reads: CASSDDNSGLAGQTTRYEQYF. As DNA, the CDR3 is TGTGCCAGCAGTGACGACAACTCCGGACTAGCGGGACAGACAACACGGTACGAGCAGTACTTC. The chain is built from TRBV6-4 and TRBJ2-7; 12 bases fit TRBD2. This CDR3 contains 21 residues. Germline lookup yields CDR1 MRHNA and CDR2 SNTAGT. V trimming: 2 bases; J trimming: 4 bases; junction bases outside the gene matches: 21.

J is TRBJ1-2 and V is TRBV27; 8 nucleotides align to TRBD1. Trimming took 5 bases from V and 3 from J; bases not matched to a gene: 5. The CDR3 consists of 14 residues. Looked up from germline, CDR1 is MNHEY and CDR2 is SMNVEV (reference sequence). CDR3 sequence: CASSPRTGHYGYTF. The CDR3 DNA is TGTGCCAGCAGTCCAAGGACAGGGCACTATGGCTACACCTTC.

The chain has TRBV29-1 and TRBJ2-1, with 8 nucleotides matching TRBD1. After removal of 4 bases from V and 9 bases from J, the junction contained 8 bases not matched to a gene. Germline CDR1 reads SQVTM; CDR2 reads ANQGSEA. The CDR3 has 13 residues. CDR3 coding DNA: TGCAGCGTTGGTCAGGGGGCGAACGGTGAGCAGTTCTTC. Amino acid sequence: CSVGQGANGEQFF.

In the case of this clone: Because the CDR3's place on the DNA is in doubt, the DNA is left out and the CDR3 is given as listed by TCRdb. The V call is TRBV1, the J call TRBJ2-7; TRBD2, as called in the table, went unchecked against the DNA. TRBV1 is reported as a pseudogene. 20 amino acids form the CDR3, both terminal residues included. CDR3 loop: CTSSQVWFAGGAGVAYEQYF.

This clone was observed a handful of times. The V gene is TRBV5-1, the J gene TRBJ1-4; 12 bases line up with TRBD1. Germline CDR1 SGHRS, CDR2 YFSETQ. This CDR3 comprises 16 residues. Losses at the gene ends were 5 bases for V and 8 bases for J; bases not matched to a gene: 10. As DNA, the CDR3 is TGCGCCAGCAGAGGGGGACAGGGGGCTCGAGGAGAAAAACTGTTTTTT. Translating gives CASRGGQGARGEKLFF.

The V call is TRBV7-9, the J call TRBJ1-2; 8 nucleotides agree with TRBD1. V was clipped by 0 bases and J by 4 bases; unmatched bases: 4. CDR1 and CDR2 from the germline V gene are SEHNR and FQNEAQ (reference sequence). The CDR3 contains 15 residues. CDR3 bases: TGTGCCAGCAGCTTAGCCTATGACAGGGGCTATGGCTACACCTTC. Its protein product is CASSLAYDRGYGYTF.

The chain recombines TRBV9 with TRBJ2-1; D uncertain. Germline CDR1 is SGDLS and CDR2 is YYNGEE. CDR3 size: 15 residues. Trimming cost V 4 bases and J 5 bases, with 16 bases left between them. CDR3 loop: CASSPRRLTNNEQFF. DNA of the CDR3: TGTGCCAGCAGCCCCCGCCGACTCACCAACAATGAGCAGTTCTTC.

The CDR3 reads CASSFGASYEQYF. In nucleotides, the CDR3 is TGTGCCAGCAGTTTTGGGGCCTCCTACGAGCAGTACTTC. The V gene is TRBV12-3 or TRBV12-4, the J gene TRBJ2-7; D perhaps matches TRBD1 (5 bases). This CDR3 has 13 residues. Trimming cost V 3 bases and J 0 bases, with 6 bases left between them.

V and J are TRBV19 and TRBJ2-2, with 10 bases fitting TRBD1. CDR3 length equals 14 residues. J gave up 6 bases and V 6 bases, and 4 bases lay outside the gene matches. Germline V gene data show CDR1 as LNHDA and CDR2 as SQIVND (reference sequence). The CDR3 nucleotides read TGTGCCAGTAGATGGGACAGGGGCTCCGGGGAGCTGTTTTTT. It translates to CASRWDRGSGELFF.

This rearrangement joins TRBV19 to TRBJ1-5, with TRBD1 matching 10 bases. Per the germline V gene, CDR1 is LNHDA and CDR2 is SQIVND (reference sequence). The CDR3 length is 16 residues. The J segment lost 9 bases and the V segment lost 1 base, leaving 9 bases of the junction unmatched. CDR3 nucleotides: TGTGCCAGTAGTATAGTGGGACAGGGGATCTTTCGGCCCCAGCATTTT. Its translation: CASSIVGQGIFRPQHF.

This sequence joins TRBV14 and TRBJ2-7, with TRBD2 matching over 9 bases. This CDR3 is built from 14 residues. Losses at the gene ends were 0 bases for V and 7 bases for J; bases not matched to a gene: 4. Per the germline V gene, CDR1 is SGHDN and CDR2 is FVKESK. The CDR3 loop is CASSQELAGGEQYF. The DNA for the CDR3 is TGTGCCAGCAGCCAAGAACTAGCGGGTGGGGAGCAGTACTTC.

This clone was seen a single time. CDR3 sequence (DNA): TGCGCCAGCAAACAGGGTTATGAGCAGTTCTTC. It encodes CASKQGYEQFF. The V call is TRBV5-1, the J call TRBJ2-1, with a possible D match to TRBD1 (6 bases). The V end lost 6 bases, the J end lost 8 bases, and 9 bases lay between the germline ends. The CDR3 covers 11 residues. Germline CDR1 and CDR2: SGHRS and YFSETQ.

The chain employs TRBV7-9 and TRBJ1-3, with TRBD1 matching over 7 bases. The germline V gene has CDR1 SEHNR and CDR2 FQNEAQ (reference sequence). The length of the CDR3 is 15 residues. The J segment lost 2 bases and the V segment lost 4 bases, leaving 5 bases of the junction unmatched. CDR3 sequence: CASSSPGGAGNTIYF. Written as DNA, the CDR3 is TGTGCCAGCAGCTCGCCAGGGGGTGCTGGAAACACCATATATTTT.

V usage is TRBV13 and J usage is TRBJ1-5; D call uncertain. The V end was cut by 3 bases, the J end by 7 bases, with 10 bases between. The CDR3 loop spans 13 amino acids. CDR1 is PRHDT and CDR2 is FYEKMQ in the germline V gene (reference sequence). The CDR3 protein is CASSFDKTQPQHF. CDR3 DNA sequence: TGTGCCAGCAGCTTCGACAAAACCCAGCCCCAGCATTTT.

The chain couples TRBV5-1 to TRBJ2-3; no reliable D call. This CDR3 region has 17 residues. Trimming shortened V by 0 bases and J by 1 base, and 15 bases separated the two germline ends. In germline, CDR1 is SGHRS, CDR2 YFSETQ. The CDR3 here is CASSLAGVGVGTDTQYF. For the CDR3, the DNA is TGCGCCAGCAGCTTGGCAGGTGTCGGTGTCGGCACAGATACGCAGTATTTT.

The chain employs TRBV11-2 and TRBJ2-1, with a possible D match to TRBD1 (5 bases). Trimming took 5 bases from V and 7 from J, leaving 21 bases between them. The CDR3 contains 16 residues. Germline CDR1 and CDR2: SGHAT and FQNNGV. Here the CDR3 reads CASSPQGQRVTNEQFF. CDR3 DNA: TGTGCCAGCAGCCCCCAGGGCCAACGGGTTACGAATGAGCAGTTCTTC.

This chain joins TRBV5-8 and TRBJ1-3; TRBD1 is a possible D gene (6 bases). Trimming took 4 bases from V and 0 from J, leaving 8 bases between them. Germline V gene sequence: CDR1 SGHTS, CDR2 YDEGEE. This CDR3 region has 14 residues. The CDR3 DNA sequence: TGTGCCAGCAGCCCAGGGGTCTCTGGAAACACCATATATTTT. This encodes CASSPGVSGNTIYF.

This chain links TRBV3-1 (or the pseudogene TRBV3-2) with TRBJ1-2, with 9 bases lining up with TRBD1. The V gene end was trimmed by 4 bases and the J gene end by 2 bases; junction bases not matched to a gene: 8. There are 16 residues in the CDR3. Germline V gene sequence: CDR1 LGHDT, CDR2 YNNKEL (reference sequence). CDR3 bases: TGTGCCAGCAGCCCAGGGGGACAGGGCGGGAACTATGGCTACACCTTC. It is translated as CASSPGGQGGNYGYTF.